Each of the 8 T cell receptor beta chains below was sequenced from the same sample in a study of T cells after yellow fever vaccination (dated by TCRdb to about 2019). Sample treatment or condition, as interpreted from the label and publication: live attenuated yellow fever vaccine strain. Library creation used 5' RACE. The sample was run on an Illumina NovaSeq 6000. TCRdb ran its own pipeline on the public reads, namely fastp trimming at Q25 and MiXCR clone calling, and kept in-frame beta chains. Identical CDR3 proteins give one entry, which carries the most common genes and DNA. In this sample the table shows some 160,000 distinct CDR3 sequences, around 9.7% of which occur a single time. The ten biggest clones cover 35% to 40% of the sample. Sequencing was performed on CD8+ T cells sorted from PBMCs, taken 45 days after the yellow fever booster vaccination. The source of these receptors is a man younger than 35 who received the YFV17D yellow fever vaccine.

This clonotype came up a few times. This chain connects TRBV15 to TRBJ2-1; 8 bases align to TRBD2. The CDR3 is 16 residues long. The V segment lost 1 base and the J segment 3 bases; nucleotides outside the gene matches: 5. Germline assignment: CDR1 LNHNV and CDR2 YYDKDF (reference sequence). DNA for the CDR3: TGTGCCACCAGCAGAGCCCTTAGCGGGATCTACAATGAGCAGTTCTTC. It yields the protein CATSRALSGIYNEQFF. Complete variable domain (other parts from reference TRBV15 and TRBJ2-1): DAMVIQNPRYQVTQFGKPVTLSCSQTLNHNVMYWYQQKSSQAPKLLFHYYDKDFNNEADTPDNFQSRRPNTSFCFLDIRSPGLGDTAMYLCATSRALSGIYNEQFFGPGTRLTVL.

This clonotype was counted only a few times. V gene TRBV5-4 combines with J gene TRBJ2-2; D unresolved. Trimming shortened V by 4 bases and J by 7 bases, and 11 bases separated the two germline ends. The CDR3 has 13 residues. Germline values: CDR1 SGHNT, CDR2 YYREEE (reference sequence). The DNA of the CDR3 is TGTGCCAGCAGCCCGGGCGGCATCGGGGAGCTGTTTTTT. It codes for CASSPGGIGELFF.

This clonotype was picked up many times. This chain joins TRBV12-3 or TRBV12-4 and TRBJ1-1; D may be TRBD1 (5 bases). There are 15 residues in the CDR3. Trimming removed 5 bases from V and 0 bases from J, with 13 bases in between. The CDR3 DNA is TGTGCCAGCAGTCCACGTTGGGGACTGAACACTGAAGCTTTCTTT. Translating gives CASSPRWGLNTEAFF.

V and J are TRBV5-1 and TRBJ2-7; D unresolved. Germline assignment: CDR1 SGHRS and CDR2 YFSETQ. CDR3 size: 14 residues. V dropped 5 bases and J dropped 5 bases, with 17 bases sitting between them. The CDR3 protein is CASSLGGPPHEQYF. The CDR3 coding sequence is TGCGCCAGCAGTTTAGGTGGGCCTCCCCACGAGCAGTACTTC. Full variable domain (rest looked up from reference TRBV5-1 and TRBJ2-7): KAGVTQTPRYLIKTRGQQVTLSCSPISGHRSVSWYQQTPGQGLQFLFEYFSETQRNKGNFPGRFSGRQFSNSRSEMNVSTLELGDSALYLCASSLGGPPHEQYFGPGTRLTVT.

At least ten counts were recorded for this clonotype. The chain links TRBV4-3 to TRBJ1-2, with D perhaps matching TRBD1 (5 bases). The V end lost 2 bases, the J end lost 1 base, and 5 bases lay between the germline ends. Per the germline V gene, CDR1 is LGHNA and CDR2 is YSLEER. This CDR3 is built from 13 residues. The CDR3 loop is CASSQQGNYGYTF. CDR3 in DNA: TGCGCCAGCAGCCAACAGGGTAACTATGGCTACACCTTC.

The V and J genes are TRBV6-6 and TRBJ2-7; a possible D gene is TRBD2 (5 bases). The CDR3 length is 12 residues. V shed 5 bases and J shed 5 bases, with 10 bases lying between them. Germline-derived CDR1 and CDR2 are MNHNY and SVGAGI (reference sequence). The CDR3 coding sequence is TGTGCCAGCAGTATAGGAGGAAACGAGCAGTACTTC. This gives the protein CASSIGGNEQYF.

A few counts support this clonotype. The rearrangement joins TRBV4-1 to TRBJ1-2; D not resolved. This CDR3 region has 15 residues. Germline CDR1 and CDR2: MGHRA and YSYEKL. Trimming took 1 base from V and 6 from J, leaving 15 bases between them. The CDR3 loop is CASSQARTVINGYTF. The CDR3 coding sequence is TGCGCCAGCAGCCAAGCCCGTACGGTCATCAATGGCTACACCTTC.

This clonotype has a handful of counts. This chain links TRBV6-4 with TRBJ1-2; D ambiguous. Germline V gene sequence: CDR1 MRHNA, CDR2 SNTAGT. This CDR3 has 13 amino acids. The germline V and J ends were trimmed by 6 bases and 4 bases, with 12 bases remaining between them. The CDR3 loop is CASRNRDSYGYTF. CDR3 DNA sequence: TGTGCCAGCAGAAATCGGGATTCCTATGGCTACACCTTC.